This T cell receptor beta chain was obtained from a study of CD8+ T cells in alopecia areata. Findings and caveats of the study: Sequencing of scalp samples also captures resident alphabeta T cells of normal skin.

The authors extracted RNA and reverse transcribed it into cDNA as the sequencing template. Measured with immunoSEQ multiplex PCR; TCRdb has only the in-frame clones, and not every one. This table has 65,000 to 95,000 clones, roughly 47% appearing once. A remark on this clone: Its antigen is unknown.

Patients with alopecia areata provided lesional scalp punch biopsies as well as peripheral blood. Input material: NKG2D-high CD8+ T cells sorted from blood. This clonotype was obtained from a human donor with alopecia areata.

This chain's CDR3 is CASKGQIAYNEQFF. The CDR3, as DNA: TGTGCCAGCAAGGGACAGATAGCTTACAATGAGCAGTTCTTC. J is TRBJ2-1 and V is TRBV27, with 7 positions matching TRBD1. This CDR3 is built from 14 residues. Germline V gives CDR1 MNHEY, CDR2 SMNVEV (reference sequence). V was pared by 7 bases and J by 4 bases, with 7 bases of the junction left unmatched.